Listed below are T cell receptor beta chains from one sample, sequenced in a study of T cell responses to AZD1222 COVID-19 vaccine. Repertoires were generated with immunoSEQ multiplex PCR, while TCRdb's copy carries only in-frame clones and drops some. The sample carries about 85,000 clones, approximately 86% recorded once. The material sequenced was peripheral blood, taken on day 0 of AZD1222 vaccination. These receptors came from an adult in good health. Each CDR3 is given with its conserved first and last residue. Each record gives: clone size, J gene, V gene, D gene, CDR3 length, CDR3 protein, CDR3 DNA. A D gene is named only where the DNA matches it firmly. The size of a clone is reported for some rows only, either as once, few or many, or as a class for expanded clones.

size: NA
J: TRBJ1-3
V: TRBV3-1/TRBV3-2
D: NA
length: 15
CDR3: CASSHRTGGENTIYF
DNA: TGTGCCAGCAGCCACCGAACGGGGGGGGAAAACACCATATATTTT

size: NA
J: TRBJ2-3
V: TRBV2
D: TRBD1
length: 14
CDR3: CASGTGAAEDTQYF
DNA: TGTGCCAGCGGGACAGGGGCCGCAGAGGATACGCAGTATTTT

size: NA
J: TRBJ2-7
V: TRBV19
D: TRBD1
length: 14
CDR3: CASSPGGLTYEQYF
DNA: TGTGCCAGTAGTCCAGGGGGTCTAACCTACGAGCAGTACTTC

size: NA
J: TRBJ2-7
V: TRBV5-1
D: NA
length: 12
CDR3: CASSPSSYEQYF
DNA: TGCGCCAGCAGCCCATCCTCCTACGAGCAGTACTTC

size: NA
J: TRBJ2-7
V: TRBV3-1/TRBV3-2
D: NA
length: 11
CDR3: CASSRQSEQYF
DNA: TGTGCCAGCAGCCGCCAGTCCGAGCAGTACTTC

size: NA
J: TRBJ1-5
V: TRBV10-3
D: NA
length: 18
CDR3: CAISEYPHGGGGNQPQHF
DNA: TGTGCCATCAGTGAGTACCCACACGGGGGAGGGGGCAATCAGCCCCAGCATTTT

size: NA
J: TRBJ2-1
V: TRBV10-3
D: TRBD2
length: 15
CDR3: CAITKTSGSYNEQFF
DNA: TGTGCCATCACCAAGACTAGCGGCTCCTACAATGAGCAGTTCTTC

size: NA
J: TRBJ1-2
V: TRBV27
D: TRBD1
length: 14
CDR3: CASSTPGQGVGYTF
DNA: TGTGCCAGCAGTACTCCGGGACAGGGGGTAGGCTACACCTTC

size: NA
J: TRBJ2-7
V: TRBV12-3/TRBV12-4
D: TRBD1
length: 13
CDR3: CASSLGQGVEQYF
DNA: TGTGCCAGCAGTTTAGGACAGGGAGTCGAGCAGTACTTC

size: once
J: TRBJ2-7
V: TRBV7-2
D: NA
length: 14
CDR3: CASSLVGATYEQYF
DNA: TGTGCCAGCAGCTTAGTAGGAGCGACCTACGAGCAGTACTTC

size: medium-sized
J: TRBJ2-1
V: TRBV28
D: NA
length: 11
CDR3: CASTIGNEQFF
DNA: TGTGCCAGCACCATTGGGAATGAGCAGTTCTTC

size: NA
J: TRBJ1-2
V: TRBV11-3
D: TRBD1
length: 15
CDR3: CASSLDYDRGDGYTF
DNA: TGTGCCAGCAGCCTAGATTATGACAGGGGTGATGGCTACACCTTC

size: NA
J: TRBJ2-7
V: TRBV18
D: TRBD1
length: 13
CDR3: CASSGTDLYEQYF
DNA: TGTGCCAGCTCCGGGACAGACCTATACGAGCAGTACTTC

size: NA
J: TRBJ2-2
V: TRBV29-1
D: TRBD1
length: 15
CDR3: CSVEDRQGATGELFF
DNA: TGCAGCGTTGAAGATCGACAGGGAGCCACCGGGGAGCTGTTTTTT

size: NA
J: TRBJ2-3
V: TRBV20-1
D: NA
length: 15
CDR3: CSASSPGEGTDTQYF
DNA: TGCAGTGCTAGTTCGCCGGGGGAGGGCACAGATACGCAGTATTTT

size: NA
J: TRBJ2-1
V: TRBV11-2
D: TRBD2
length: 15
CDR3: CASSFLAGDRSEQFF
DNA: TGTGCCAGCAGCTTCCTAGCGGGAGATAGGAGTGAGCAGTTCTTC

size: few
J: TRBJ2-2
V: TRBV28
D: NA
length: 14
CDR3: CASSPDRRTGELFF
DNA: TGTGCCAGCAGCCCTGATCGGCGCACCGGGGAGCTGTTTTTT

size: NA
J: TRBJ2-7
V: TRBV5-1
D: TRBD1
length: 14
CDR3: CASSQGTGAYEQYF
DNA: TGCGCCAGCAGCCAAGGGACAGGGGCCTACGAGCAGTACTTC

size: NA
J: TRBJ2-1
V: TRBV19
D: NA
length: 13
CDR3: CASSLLAANEQFF
DNA: TGTGCCAGTAGTCTTCTCGCGGCTAATGAGCAGTTCTTC

size: NA
J: TRBJ2-1
V: TRBV19
D: TRBD1
length: 16
CDR3: CASSMILTGQGNEQFF
DNA: TGTGCCAGTAGTATGATCCTTACGGGACAGGGGAATGAGCAGTTCTTC

size: NA
J: TRBJ2-7
V: TRBV14
D: NA
length: 12
CDR3: CASSQDEAEQYF
DNA: TGTGCCAGCAGCCAAGATGAAGCTGAGCAGTACTTC

size: once
J: TRBJ2-7
V: TRBV7-6
D: NA
length: 14
CDR3: CASSLDHGPYEQYF
DNA: TGTGCCAGCAGCTTAGACCATGGCCCCTACGAGCAGTACTTC

size: NA
J: TRBJ2-7
V: TRBV18
D: NA
length: 14
CDR3: CASSPRPRGYEQYF
DNA: TGTGCCAGCTCACCTCGGCCGAGAGGCTACGAGCAGTACTTC

size: NA
J: TRBJ2-7
V: TRBV28
D: NA
length: 16
CDR3: CASSGGSSGTYAEQYF
DNA: TGTGCCAGCAGTGGGGGTAGCTCGGGAACGTATGCCGAGCAGTACTTC

size: NA
J: TRBJ2-1
V: TRBV7-8
D: TRBD2
length: 13
CDR3: CASLVEAGLSMFF
DNA: TGTGCCAGCCTCGTGGAAGCGGGATTGTCTATGTTCTTC

size: NA
J: TRBJ2-3
V: TRBV28
D: TRBD2
length: 15
CDR3: CASSTSGTSTDTQYF
DNA: TGTGCCAGCAGCACTAGCGGGACTAGCACAGATACGCAGTATTTT

size: once
J: TRBJ1-1
V: TRBV18
D: NA
length: 14
CDR3: CASSPPGGNTEAFF
DNA: TGTGCCAGCTCACCACCCGGGGGGAACACTGAAGCTTTCTTT

size: NA
J: TRBJ1-6
V: TRBV11-2
D: NA
length: 15
CDR3: CASSLSVRLNSPLHF
DNA: TGTGCCAGCAGCTTATCGGTACGGTTGAATTCACCCCTCCACTTT

size: NA
J: TRBJ1-6
V: TRBV12-1
D: NA
length: 18
CDR3: CASSLEGLDRDYNSPLHF
DNA: TGTGCCAGCAGCCTAGAGGGGCTTGACAGAGACTATAATTCACCCCTCCACTTT

size: NA
J: TRBJ1-1
V: TRBV5-1
D: NA
length: 13
CDR3: CASGVSPNTEAFF
DNA: TGCGCCAGCGGGGTCTCACCGAACACTGAAGCTTTCTTT

size: NA
J: TRBJ1-3
V: TRBV7-2
D: TRBD1
length: 15
CDR3: CASSAPGQRGNTIYF
DNA: TGTGCCAGCAGCGCACCGGGACAGCGTGGAAACACCATATATTTT

size: NA
J: TRBJ2-1
V: TRBV12-3/TRBV12-4
D: NA
length: 11
CDR3: CASNRDNEQFF
DNA: TGTGCCAGCAACAGGGACAATGAGCAGTTCTTC

size: NA
J: TRBJ2-1
V: TRBV19
D: NA
length: 14
CDR3: CASSIVPQYNEQFF
DNA: TGTGCCAGTAGTATAGTCCCCCAGTACAATGAGCAGTTCTTC

size: NA
J: TRBJ2-1
V: TRBV9
D: NA
length: 14
CDR3: CASSARTHDNEQFF
DNA: TGTGCCAGCAGCGCCCGGACTCATGACAATGAGCAGTTCTTC

size: NA
J: TRBJ2-7
V: TRBV13
D: NA
length: 13
CDR3: CASMGRATYEQYF
DNA: TGTGCCAGCATGGGCAGGGCCACCTACGAGCAGTACTTC

size: NA
J: TRBJ1-3
V: TRBV5-1
D: NA
length: 15
CDR3: CASKKDGSSGNTIYF
DNA: TGCGCCAGCAAGAAAGACGGGAGCTCTGGAAACACCATATATTTT

size: NA
J: TRBJ1-4
V: TRBV10-3
D: NA
length: 13
CDR3: CAISEILQGGLFF
DNA: TGTGCCATCAGTGAAATACTACAGGGAGGTCTGTTTTTT

size: NA
J: TRBJ2-6
V: TRBV9
D: NA
length: 16
CDR3: CASSAGEGSGANVLTF
DNA: TGTGCCAGCAGCGCCGGAGAAGGCTCTGGGGCCAACGTCCTGACTTTC

size: NA
J: TRBJ2-1
V: TRBV5-6
D: TRBD1
length: 17
CDR3: CASSPGTGGTPGNEQFF
DNA: TGTGCCAGCAGCCCTGGGACAGGGGGTACTCCGGGCAATGAGCAGTTCTTC

size: NA
J: TRBJ2-2
V: TRBV7-2
D: NA
length: 14
CDR3: CASRFGKNTGELFF
DNA: TGTGCCAGCAGGTTTGGGAAGAACACCGGGGAGCTGTTTTTT

size: NA
J: TRBJ1-5
V: TRBV27
D: NA
length: 14
CDR3: CASSSSGPYQPQHF
DNA: TGTGCCAGCAGTTCATCCGGGCCCTATCAGCCCCAGCATTTT

size: NA
J: TRBJ2-3
V: TRBV6-5
D: NA
length: 14
CDR3: CASSQARGTDTQYF
DNA: TGTGCCAGCAGTCAGGCTCGGGGGACAGATACGCAGTATTTT

size: once
J: TRBJ1-4
V: TRBV5-6
D: NA
length: 14
CDR3: CASSLGPTNEKLFF
DNA: TGTGCCAGCAGCTTGGGGCCAACTAATGAAAAACTGTTTTTT

size: few
J: TRBJ2-7
V: TRBV18
D: NA
length: 13
CDR3: CASSPGASYEQYF
DNA: TGTGCCAGCTCACCTGGAGCCTCCTACGAGCAGTACTTC

size: NA
J: TRBJ1-5
V: TRBV6-4
D: NA
length: 16
CDR3: CASSDSGGFSNQPQHF
DNA: TGTGCCAGCAGTGACTCGGGAGGGTTTAGCAATCAGCCCCAGCATTTT

size: NA
J: TRBJ1-5
V: TRBV28
D: NA
length: 14
CDR3: CASSSHGSYQPQHF
DNA: TGTGCCAGCAGTTCCCACGGATCTTATCAGCCCCAGCATTTT

size: NA
J: TRBJ2-3
V: TRBV11-2
D: TRBD2
length: 14
CDR3: CASSRGTSSHPEYF
DNA: TGTGCCAGCAGCCGGGGGACTAGCTCCCATCCTGAGTATTTT

size: NA
J: TRBJ2-2
V: TRBV20-1
D: NA
length: 14
CDR3: CSASPPRGLGELFF
DNA: TGCAGTGCAAGTCCCCCTCGAGGTTTGGGGGAGCTGTTTTTT

size: NA
J: TRBJ2-7
V: TRBV7-8
D: TRBD2
length: 17
CDR3: CASSLGTSGGGGYEQYF
DNA: TGTGCCAGCAGCTTAGGGACCTCCGGCGGGGGGGGTTACGAGCAGTACTTC

size: NA
J: TRBJ2-1
V: TRBV11-3
D: TRBD1
length: 17
CDR3: CASSLDITGADFNEQFF
DNA: TGTGCCAGCAGCTTAGATATTACAGGGGCGGATTTCAATGAGCAGTTCTTC

size: NA
J: TRBJ2-3
V: TRBV20-1
D: NA
length: 11
CDR3: CSARSRDTQYF
DNA: TGCAGTGCTAGAAGCAGGGATACGCAGTATTTT

size: few
J: TRBJ1-4
V: TRBV5-1
D: NA
length: 15
CDR3: CASSVQQGPNEKLFF
DNA: TGCGCCAGCAGCGTGCAACAGGGACCTAATGAAAAACTGTTTTTT

size: NA
J: TRBJ2-2
V: TRBV9
D: NA
length: 13
CDR3: CASSVDNTGELFF
DNA: TGTGCCAGCAGCGTAGATAACACCGGGGAGCTGTTTTTT

size: NA
J: TRBJ1-1
V: TRBV7-9
D: TRBD1
length: 17
CDR3: CASSLVGGTGDSTEAFF
DNA: TGTGCCAGCAGCTTAGTAGGAGGGACAGGGGATAGCACTGAAGCTTTCTTT